This T cell receptor beta chain was documented in a study of T cell repertoires in cytomegalovirus infection. About the study: Based on public TCR beta signatures, there were indications of CMV infection and of a matching HLA type. Study results and caveats: Totalled public TCR beta family frequency picked out people who carried CMV plus the relevant HLA. It was HLA-C-restricted CMV-specific TCR beta clonotypes that dominated the response ex vivo.

This CDR3 has 15 residues. Trimming cost V 1 base and J 7 bases, with 17 bases left between them. Germline CDR1 and CDR2: SGHRS and YFSETQ. TCRdb passed the reads through MiXCR, listing each CDR3 protein once. The data hold approximately 500,000 distinct CDR3 sequences, with approximately 10% observed a single time. In its sample, this clonotype was seen a few times. Antigen: not known. Sequenced sample: PBMCs. The origin of this receptor is a human donor in good health (CMV status not recorded). Some clones in this sample may be carry-over from other donors' samples. The rearrangement uses TRBV5-1 and TRBJ1-1; the D is unclear. CDR3 protein: CASSLSASRPFEAFF. Here the CDR3 DNA reads TGCGCCAGCAGCTTGTCGGCCAGCCGACCCTTTGAAGCTTTCTTT.